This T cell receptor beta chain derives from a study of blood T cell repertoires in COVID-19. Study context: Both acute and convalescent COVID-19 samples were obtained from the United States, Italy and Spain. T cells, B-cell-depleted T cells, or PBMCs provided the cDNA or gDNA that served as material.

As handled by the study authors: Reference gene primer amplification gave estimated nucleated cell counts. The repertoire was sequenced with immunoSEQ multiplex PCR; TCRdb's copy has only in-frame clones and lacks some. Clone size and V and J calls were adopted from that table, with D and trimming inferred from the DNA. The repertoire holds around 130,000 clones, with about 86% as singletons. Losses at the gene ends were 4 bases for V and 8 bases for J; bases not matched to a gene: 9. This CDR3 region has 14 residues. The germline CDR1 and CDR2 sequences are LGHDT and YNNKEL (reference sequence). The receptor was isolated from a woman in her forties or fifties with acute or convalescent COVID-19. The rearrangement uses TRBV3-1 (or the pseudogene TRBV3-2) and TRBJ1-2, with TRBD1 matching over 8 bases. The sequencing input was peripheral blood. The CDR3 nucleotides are TGTGCCAGCAGCCCCCGTCCAGGGGGCGGCGGCTACACCTTC. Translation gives CASSPRPGGGGYTF.